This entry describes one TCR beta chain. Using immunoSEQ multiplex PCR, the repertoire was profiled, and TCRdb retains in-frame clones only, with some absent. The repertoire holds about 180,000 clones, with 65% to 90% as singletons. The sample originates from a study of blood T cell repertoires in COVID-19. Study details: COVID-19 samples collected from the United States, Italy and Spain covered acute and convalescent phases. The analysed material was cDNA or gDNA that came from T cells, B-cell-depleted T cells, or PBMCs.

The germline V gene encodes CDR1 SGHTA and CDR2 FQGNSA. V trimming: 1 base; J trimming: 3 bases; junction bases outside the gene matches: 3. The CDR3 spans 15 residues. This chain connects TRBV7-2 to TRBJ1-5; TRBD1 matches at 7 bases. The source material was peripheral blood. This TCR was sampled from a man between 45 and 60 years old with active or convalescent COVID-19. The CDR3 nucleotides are TGTGCCAGCAGCTTAGGTGGGACAGTCAATCAGCCCCAGCATTTT. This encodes CASSLGGTVNQPQHF.